Listed below are T cell receptor beta chains from one sample, sequenced in a study of blood T cells in healthy people across ages. TCRdb redid the calling of the 5' RACE reads with MiXCR, one entry per CDR3 protein. This table holds over 1,500,000 distinct CDR3 sequences, around 42% found once. The sequencing input was blood. These receptors were collected from a human donor in good health. Each CDR3 is given with its conserved first and last residue. A D gene is named only where the DNA matches it firmly. Clone size is stated in some rows and not others, as once, few, many or a class when expanded.

clone size,J gene,V gene,D gene,CDR3 protein,CDR3 DNA
NA,TRBJ2-2,TRBV7-2,NA,CASSGIGHTGELFF,TGTGCCAGCAGCGGAATAGGGCACACCGGGGAGCTGTTTTTT
NA,TRBJ2-5,TRBV20-1,NA,CSASQRLQETQYF,TGCAGTGCTAGTCAGCGGTTACAAGAGACCCAGTACTTC
few,TRBJ2-7,TRBV10-3,NA,CAISGKDVRGAQYF,TGTGCCATCAGCGGAAAGGACGTAAGAGGGGCCCAGTACTTC
NA,TRBJ2-5,TRBV5-6,NA,CASSTELGGVWEETQYF,TGTGCCAGCAGCACAGAACTAGGCGGGGTTTGGGAAGAGACCCAGTACTTC
NA,TRBJ1-6,TRBV12-3/TRBV12-4,NA,CASNPNTNSPLHF,TGTGCCAGCAACCCTAATACCAATTCACCCCTCCACTTT
NA,TRBJ2-3,TRBV10-3,TRBD2,CAISERAGGTDTQYF,TGTGCCATCAGTGAGCGAGCGGGGGGCACAGATACGCAGTATTTT
NA,TRBJ2-4,TRBV7-3,TRBD2,CASSSNRLAGGTNEQYF,TGTGCCAGCAGCTCCAACCGACTAGCGGGGGGCACCAATGAGCAGTACTTC
few,TRBJ1-2,TRBV12-3/TRBV12-4,NA,CATRALGDYTF,TGTGCCACCCGAGCCCTGGGGGACTACACCTTC
NA,TRBJ2-6,TRBV12-5,NA,CASGLVTSRMVANVLTF,TGTGCTAGTGGTTTGGTAACATCCCGAATGGTAGCCAACGTCCTGACTTTC
NA,TRBJ1-2,TRBV6-5,NA,CASSSPNKSGGYTF,TGTGCCAGCAGTTCGCCAAATAAGTCAGGGGGCTACACCTTC
NA,TRBJ2-7,TRBV5-1,TRBD1,CASTATGGPLYEQYF,TGCGCCAGCACGGCGACAGGGGGCCCCCTCTACGAGCAGTACTTC
NA,TRBJ2-7,TRBV28,NA,CASNDMRPRYEQYF,TGTGCCAGCAATGACATGAGGCCAAGGTACGAGCAGTACTTC
NA,TRBJ2-7,TRBV6-2/TRBV6-3,NA,CASSYPLGGSYEQYF,TGTGCCAGCAGTTACCCCCTAGGGGGGTCCTACGAGCAGTACTTC
many,TRBJ2-3,TRBV4-2,NA,CASSQTGDTQYF,TGTGCCAGCAGCCAAACTGGGGATACGCAGTATTTT
NA,TRBJ2-5,TRBV10-3,NA,CAISDRVWGAGVEEQYF,TGTGCCATCAGTGATCGGGTCTGGGGGGCAGGGGTGGAAGAGCAGTACTTC
few,TRBJ1-5,TRBV5-1,TRBD1,CASSHGTGSSPQHF,TGCGCCAGCAGCCACGGGACAGGGTCAAGCCCCCAGCATTTT
NA,TRBJ2-3,TRBV5-1,NA,CASSSGTPTDTQYF,TGCGCCAGCAGCTCGGGGACACCCACAGATACGCAGTATTTT
NA,TRBJ1-1,TRBV29-1,NA,CGVEEEAFF,TGCGGCGTTGAAGAGGAAGCTTTCTTT
NA,TRBJ2-7,TRBV29-1,NA,CSVEEEQGYYEQYF,TGCAGCGTTGAAGAAGAACAGGGATACTACGAGCAGTACTTC
few,TRBJ1-5,TRBV20-1,NA,CSARPGWQPQHF,TGCAGTGCTAGACCGGGGTGGCAGCCCCAGCATTTT
few,TRBJ2-5,TRBV20-1,TRBD1,CSAPGQGAKQTQYF,TGCAGTGCTCCTGGACAGGGGGCGAAGCAGACCCAGTACTTC
NA,TRBJ1-1,TRBV10-3,NA,CAISEVVTEAFF,TGTGCCATCAGTGAAGTGGTAACAGAAGCTTTCTTT